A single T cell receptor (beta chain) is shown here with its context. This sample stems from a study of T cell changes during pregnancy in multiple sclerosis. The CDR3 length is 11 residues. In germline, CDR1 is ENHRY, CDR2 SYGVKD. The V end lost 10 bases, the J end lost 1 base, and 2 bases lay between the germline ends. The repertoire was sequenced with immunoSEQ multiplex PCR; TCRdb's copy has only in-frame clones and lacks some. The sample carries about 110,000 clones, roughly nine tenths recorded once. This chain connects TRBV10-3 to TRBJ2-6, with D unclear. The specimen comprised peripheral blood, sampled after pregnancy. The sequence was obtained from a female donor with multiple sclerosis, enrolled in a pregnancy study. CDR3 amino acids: CATSGANVLTF. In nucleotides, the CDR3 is TGTGCCACGTCTGGGGCCAACGTCCTGACTTTC.